The entry below describes one TCR beta chain. The germline V and J ends were trimmed by 4 bases and 2 bases, with 11 bases remaining between them. The V gene's germline CDR1 is SEHNR and CDR2 FQNEAQ (reference sequence). The CDR3 runs to 14 residues. This sample was taken from a study of cytomegalovirus exposure and HLA in healthy donors. PCR used 60 Vbeta primers and 13 Jbeta primers. Using immunoSEQ multiplex PCR, the repertoire was profiled, and TCRdb retains in-frame clones only, with some absent. The repertoire holds around 190,000 clones, 81% seen once, with about 3% in the top ten. Sequencing input: PBMCs. This sequence originates from a man aged 35 to 55 in good health and CMV-seropositive. The rearrangement uses TRBV7-9 and TRBJ1-2; D remains ambiguous. CDR3 nucleotides: TGTGCCAGCAGCTCCCCAGAATCCAACTATGGCTACACCTTC. Its protein is CASSSPESNYGYTF. Variable domain in full (rest from reference TRBV7-9 and TRBJ1-2): DTGVSQNPRHKITKRGQNVTFRCDPISEHNRLYWYRQTLGQGPEFLTYFQNEAQLEKSRLLSDRFSAERPKGSFSTLEIQRTEQGDSAMYLCASSSPESNYGYTFGSGTRLTVV.